Given below is one T cell receptor beta chain in context. TCRdb's copy holds only in-frame clones and misses some; the assay was immunoSEQ multiplex PCR. The table lists about 120,000 clones, 78% of them singletons. The CDR3 covers 13 residues. The germline V gene has CDR1 GTSNPN and CDR2 SVGIG (reference sequence). V was pared by 7 bases and J by 1 base, with 13 bases between. This sample is part of a study of blood T cell repertoires in COVID-19. Turning to the study itself: In each case, the material was cDNA or gDNA derived from T cells, B-cell-depleted T cells, or PBMCs.

The specimen was peripheral blood. This TCR came from a man in his 70s with acute or convalescent COVID-19. The chain recombines TRBV30 with TRBJ1-2; the D gene is possibly TRBD1 (5 bases). The CDR3 DNA reads TGTGCCTCCGTTACAAGGGGTAACTATGGCTACACCTTC. Translation: CASVTRGNYGYTF.